One and the same sample provided the 18 T cell receptor beta chains below, sequenced in a study of T cell responses to AZD1222 COVID-19 vaccine. Profiled with immunoSEQ multiplex PCR; TCRdb holds only in-frame clones, not every one. Among approximately 150,000 clones listed, around 94% were seen once. Sequencing used peripheral blood, obtained 28 days after the second AZD1222 dose. The receptors were gathered from an adult who received the AZD1222 COVID-19 vaccine.

The chain employs TRBV6-5 and TRBJ2-1; 12 bases align to TRBD2. Germline CDR1 reads MNHEY; CDR2 reads SVGAGI. After removal of 8 bases from V and 2 bases from J, the junction contained 1 base not matched to a gene. There are 14 residues in the CDR3. The CDR3 is CASGLAGTYNEQFF. The DNA for the CDR3 is TGTGCCAGCGGACTAGCGGGGACCTACAATGAGCAGTTCTTC.

The V and J genes are TRBV2 and TRBJ2-1; 10 positions agree with TRBD2. Per germline, CDR1 SNHLY and CDR2 FYNNEI. This CDR3 has 15 residues. The ends lost 4 bases at V and 6 bases at J; junction bases unmatched: 6. The CDR3, as DNA: TGTGCCAGCAGTGGGACTAGCGGATTGTCCAATGAGCAGTTCTTC. Protein: CASSGTSGLSNEQFF.

The chain recombines TRBV2 with TRBJ1-1; D is perhaps TRBD1 (6 bases). This CDR3 has 16 amino acids. Germline V gives CDR1 SNHLY, CDR2 FYNNEI. V shed 6 bases and J shed 6 bases, with 23 bases lying between them. In nucleotides, the CDR3 is TGTGCCAGCAGGGCATCAGGGGTCCCGGGTATGGCTGAAGCTTTCTTT. Amino acid sequence: CASRASGVPGMAEAFF.

This chain joins TRBV28 and TRBJ2-1; 8 bases align to TRBD1. There are 14 residues in the CDR3. V lost 9 bases to trimming and J lost 8 bases; unmatched junction nucleotides: 12. From germline, CDR1 is MDHEN and CDR2 SYDVKM. As DNA, the CDR3 is TGTGCCAGTATTACCGGGCAGGGGGCAGATGAGCAGTTCTTC. This gives the protein CASITGQGADEQFF.

This chain links TRBV6-6 with TRBJ2-3; D might be TRBD1 or TRBD2, each matching 5 bases. The CDR3 length is 15 residues. Germline-derived CDR1 and CDR2 are MNHNY and SVGAGI (reference sequence). Trimming left V 2 bases short and J 0 bases short, with 9 bases between. This CDR3 is CASSYGTASTDTQYF. As DNA, the CDR3 is TGTGCCAGCAGTTACGGGACGGCGAGCACAGATACGCAGTATTTT.

The CDR3 DNA reads TGTGCCAGCTCATCTGACCAGAACACTGAAGCTTTCTTT. Translating gives CASSSDQNTEAFF. The chain uses TRBV18 and TRBJ1-1; no clear D gene. The CDR3 has 13 amino acids. Per the germline V gene, CDR1 is KGHSH and CDR2 is LQKENI. Trimming stripped 5 bases from V and 1 base from J, with 8 bases between.

V and J are TRBV5-1 and TRBJ2-7, with a weak D call TRBD2 (6 bases). The CDR3 runs 16 residues. The V end lost 4 bases, the J end lost 3 bases, and 20 bases lay between the germline ends. The germline V gene encodes CDR1 SGHRS and CDR2 YFSETQ. CDR3 DNA: TGCGCCAGCAGCCCCACTAGCACGTTTGTAAACTACGAGCAGTACTTC. This sequence encodes CASSPTSTFVNYEQYF.

The V gene is TRBV7-9, the J gene TRBJ1-4; unclear D gene. This CDR3 is built from 11 residues. Trimming cost V 2 bases and J 13 bases, with 8 bases left between them. In germline, CDR1 is SEHNR, CDR2 FQNEAQ (reference sequence). The CDR3 reads CASSLKEGLFF. CDR3 sequence (DNA): TGTGCCAGCAGCTTAAAGGAGGGACTGTTTTTT. The variable domain in full, with the rest retrieved from reference TRBV7-9 and TRBJ1-4, is DTGVSQNPRHKITKRGQNVTFRCDPISEHNRLYWYRQTLGQGPEFLTYFQNEAQLEKSRLLSDRFSAERPKGSFSTLEIQRTEQGDSAMYLCASSLKEGLFFGSGTQLSVL.

The chain employs TRBV6-6 and TRBJ2-1; D not certain. The ends were cut back, 6 bases at V and 6 bases at J, with 9 bases in the middle. In germline, CDR1 is MNHNY, CDR2 SVGAGI (reference sequence). This CDR3 spans 12 amino acids. In DNA, the CDR3 is TGTGCCAGCAGAAAAGAAGGCAATGAGCAGTTCTTC. It translates to CASRKEGNEQFF.

The gene calls are TRBV5-1 and TRBJ1-1; D uncertain. Germline-derived CDR1 and CDR2 are SGHRS and YFSETQ. The germline V and J ends were trimmed by 4 bases and 1 base, with 11 bases remaining between them. The CDR3 sequence is 14 residues long. CDR3 coding DNA: TGCGCCAGCAGCATGGTATCGAGGAACACTGAAGCTTTCTTT. Encoded protein: CASSMVSRNTEAFF. The variable domain in full, completed from reference TRBV5-1 and TRBJ1-1, reads KAGVTQTPRYLIKTRGQQVTLSCSPISGHRSVSWYQQTPGQGLQFLFEYFSETQRNKGNFPGRFSGRQFSNSRSEMNVSTLELGDSALYLCASSMVSRNTEAFFGQGTRLTVV.

The rearrangement joins TRBV11-1 to TRBJ2-2, with 12 bases that match TRBD2. V trimming: 6 bases; J trimming: 5 bases; junction bases outside the gene matches: 4. From germline, CDR1 is SGHAT and CDR2 FQDESV (reference sequence). The CDR3 is made up of 15 amino acids. CDR3 in DNA: TGTGCCAGCAGTCGACTAGCGGGAGAGACCGGGGAGCTGTTTTTT. Residues: CASSRLAGETGELFF.

The V call is TRBV10-3, the J call TRBJ2-2, with 7 positions matching TRBD1. J lost 5 bases, V lost 10 bases, and 7 bases had no gene match. CDR1 ENHRY and CDR2 SYGVKD come from the germline V gene. The CDR3 is 13 residues long. The chain's CDR3 is CATWDRLTGELFF. CDR3 DNA sequence: TGTGCCACCTGGGACAGACTAACCGGGGAGCTGTTTTTT.

The chain recombines TRBV5-1 with TRBJ1-1; a weak D match, TRBD1 (6 bases). This CDR3 region has 13 residues. Trimming took 4 bases from V and 5 from J, leaving 12 bases between them. Germline lookup yields CDR1 SGHRS and CDR2 YFSETQ. The CDR3 protein is CASSRSTGTEAFF. In DNA, the CDR3 is TGCGCCAGCAGCCGCAGTACAGGGACTGAAGCTTTCTTT.

J is TRBJ2-7 and V is TRBV28, with 8 nucleotides matching TRBD1. Germline values: CDR1 MDHEN, CDR2 SYDVKM. With V trimmed by 4 bases and J by 3 bases, 14 bases remained unmatched. CDR3 length equals 17 residues. CDR3 protein: CASSSSRGGTGVYEQYF. The CDR3 DNA follows: TGTGCCAGCAGTTCCTCGAGAGGGGGGACAGGAGTCTACGAGCAGTACTTC.

The gene calls are TRBV5-1 and TRBJ1-4; 9 bases map to TRBD1. The V gene end was trimmed by 2 bases and the J gene end by 5 bases; junction bases not matched to a gene: 1. The CDR3 loop spans 14 amino acids. Germline CDR1 is SGHRS and CDR2 is YFSETQ. DNA of the CDR3: TGCGCCAGCAGCTTTGGACAGGGGAATGAAAAACTGTTTTTT. Its translation: CASSFGQGNEKLFF.

The chain carries TRBV4-1 and TRBJ2-7; D call uncertain. In germline, CDR1 is MGHRA, CDR2 YSYEKL. The CDR3 runs 13 residues. V gave up 0 bases and J gave up 6 bases, with 9 bases separating them. The CDR3 region has the DNA TGCGCCAGCAGCCAAGATTTGGTGGGCGAGCAGTACTTC. This encodes CASSQDLVGEQYF.

This chain joins TRBV5-1 and TRBJ1-4, with D uncertain. Germline values: CDR1 SGHRS, CDR2 YFSETQ. The CDR3 runs to 15 residues. Trimming shortened V by 0 bases and J by 0 bases, and 6 bases separated the two germline ends. The CDR3 here is CASSLGRPTNEKLFF. The DNA of the CDR3 is TGCGCCAGCAGCTTGGGCCGCCCAACTAATGAAAAACTGTTTTTT. Supplemented by reference TRBV5-1 and TRBJ1-4, the full variable domain reads KAGVTQTPRYLIKTRGQQVTLSCSPISGHRSVSWYQQTPGQGLQFLFEYFSETQRNKGNFPGRFSGRQFSNSRSEMNVSTLELGDSALYLCASSLGRPTNEKLFFGSGTQLSVL.

This clone was detected once. The genes are TRBV19 and TRBJ2-1; 7 nucleotides align to TRBD1. After removal of 5 bases from V and 6 bases from J, the junction contained 10 bases not matched to a gene. Per the germline V gene, CDR1 is LNHDA and CDR2 is SQIVND (reference sequence). The CDR3 loop spans 15 amino acids. The CDR3: CASSSGTVGFNEQFF. The CDR3 region has the DNA TGTGCCAGTAGTTCCGGGACAGTGGGTTTCAATGAGCAGTTCTTC.